Listed below are T cell receptor beta chains from one sample, sequenced in a study of metastatic and nonmetastatic thyroid tumors. TCRdb reprocessed the PCR reads via MiXCR. This repertoire shows about 40,000 clones, 9.5% to 12% found once; its top ten account for roughly 25%. The sample was blood. The source is a female donor with papillary thyroid cancer or a benign thyroid nodule (not recorded which). Some clones in this sample may be carry-over from other donors' samples. Both conserved end residues are part of each CDR3. The order of the fields is clone size, J gene, D gene, V gene, CDR3 protein, CDR3 DNA. D genes are given only for firm matches. A clone size is listed for some rows: how often the clone was seen (once, few, many), or a class if it is expanded.

size: many; J: TRBJ1-5; D: NA; V: TRBV5-6; CDR3: CASSLGPPRGNQPQHF; DNA: TGTGCCAGCAGCTTGGGGCCACCCCGAGGCAATCAGCCCCAGCATTTT
size: many; J: TRBJ1-1; D: NA; V: TRBV5-1; CDR3: CASSIQGVGGNTEAFF; DNA: TGCGCCAGCAGTATTCAGGGAGTAGGTGGGAACACTGAAGCTTTCTTT
size: many; J: TRBJ1-6; D: NA; V: TRBV7-2; CDR3: CASRFINSPLHF; DNA: TGTGCCAGCAGATTCATTAATTCACCCCTCCACTTT
size: many; J: TRBJ2-1; D: NA; V: TRBV6-1; CDR3: CASKAGPSNNEQFF; DNA: TGTGCCAGCAAGGCGGGACCATCTAACAATGAGCAGTTCTTC
size: many; J: TRBJ2-1; D: NA; V: TRBV7-7; CDR3: CASSLEEGSYNEQFF; DNA: TGTGCTAGCAGCTTAGAAGAAGGTTCCTACAATGAGCAGTTCTTC
size: many; J: TRBJ1-1; D: TRBD1; V: TRBV12-3/TRBV12-4; CDR3: CASKRTGDMNTEAFF; DNA: TGTGCCAGCAAGAGGACAGGAGATATGAACACTGAAGCTTTCTTT
size: many; J: TRBJ1-1; D: TRBD1; V: TRBV27; CDR3: CASSSRGVTEAFF; DNA: TGTGCCAGCAGTTCCAGGGGGGTCACTGAAGCTTTCTTT
size: many; J: TRBJ2-5; D: NA; V: TRBV20-1; CDR3: CSARDLETQYF; DNA: TGCAGTGCCAGAGATCTGGAGACCCAGTACTTC
size: few; J: TRBJ1-5; D: NA; V: TRBV28; CDR3: CASSSSVHTFQPQHF; DNA: TGTGCCAGCAGTTCCTCGGTACATACGTTTCAGCCCCAGCATTTT
size: many; J: TRBJ2-1; D: TRBD2; V: TRBV14; CDR3: CASSLETSLYNEQFF; DNA: TGTGCCAGCAGCCTTGAGACTAGCCTCTACAATGAGCAGTTCTTC
size: many; J: TRBJ2-7; D: NA; V: TRBV20-1; CDR3: CSARGMASTYEQYF; DNA: TGCAGTGCTAGGGGGATGGCGTCCACCTACGAGCAGTACTTC
size: NA; J: TRBJ2-7; D: TRBD1; V: TRBV20-1; CDR3: CSARKTGYEQYF; DNA: TGCAGTGCTAGGAAGACAGGGTACGAGCAGTACTTC
size: many; J: TRBJ1-1; D: NA; V: TRBV28; CDR3: CASSLYRLNTEAFF; DNA: TGTGCCAGCAGTTTATACAGATTGAACACTGAAGCTTTCTTT
size: many; J: TRBJ2-5; D: TRBD1; V: TRBV20-1; CDR3: CSARDPRQGAGETQYF; DNA: TGCAGTGCTAGAGATCCAAGACAGGGGGCGGGAGAGACCCAGTACTTC
size: many; J: TRBJ1-5; D: NA; V: TRBV20-1; CDR3: CSARPESSNQPQHF; DNA: TGCAGTGCTAGACCCGAATCTAGCAATCAGCCCCAGCATTTT
size: many; J: TRBJ1-2; D: TRBD1; V: TRBV5-5; CDR3: CASSLGMGQGDGYTF; DNA: TGTGCCAGCAGCTTGGGAATGGGACAGGGGGATGGCTACACCTTC
size: many; J: TRBJ1-5; D: NA; V: TRBV10-3; CDR3: CAISESGQSNQPQHF; DNA: TGTGCCATCAGTGAGTCGGGACAAAGCAATCAGCCCCAGCATTTT
size: NA; J: TRBJ2-3; D: NA; V: TRBV30; CDR3: CAWSKSGGTDTQYF; DNA: TGTGCCTGGAGTAAATCAGGGGGCACAGATACGCAGTATTTT
size: many; J: TRBJ1-2; D: TRBD1; V: TRBV5-1; CDR3: CASSLEGTGNYGYTF; DNA: TGCGCCAGCAGCTTGGAGGGGACAGGGAACTATGGCTACACCTTC
size: many; J: TRBJ2-3; D: NA; V: TRBV5-1; CDR3: CASQELGINTQYF; DNA: TGCGCCAGCCAAGAACTCGGCATAAATACGCAGTATTTT
size: many; J: TRBJ2-3; D: NA; V: TRBV19; CDR3: CASSIGATDTQYF; DNA: TGTGCCAGTAGTATAGGGGCCACAGATACGCAGTATTTT
size: many; J: TRBJ2-7; D: NA; V: TRBV12-3/TRBV12-4; CDR3: CASSQGDEQYF; DNA: TGTGCCAGCAGCCAGGGAGACGAGCAGTACTTC
size: NA; J: TRBJ2-1; D: NA; V: TRBV11-1; CDR3: CASSLVCWRHNEQFF; DNA: TGTGCCAGCAGCTTAGTCTGCTGGCGGCACAATGAGCAGTTCTTC
size: many; J: TRBJ2-2; D: TRBD2; V: TRBV28; CDR3: CASSPGNSGRNTGELFF; DNA: TGTGCCAGCAGTCCCGGGAATAGCGGGAGGAACACCGGGGAGCTGTTTTTT
size: NA; J: TRBJ2-7; D: TRBD2; V: TRBV20-1; CDR3: CSASSGRWAYEQYF; DNA: TGCAGTGCTTCCAGCGGGAGGTGGGCCTACGAGCAGTACTTC
size: NA; J: TRBJ1-4; D: NA; V: TRBV5-1; CDR3: CASSFYGDEKLFF; DNA: TGCGCCAGCAGCTTCTACGGGGATGAAAAACTGTTTTTT
size: many; J: TRBJ2-5; D: NA; V: TRBV7-9; CDR3: CASSFQRTGETQYF; DNA: TGTGCCAGCAGCTTCCAACGAACGGGAGAGACCCAGTACTTC
size: many; J: TRBJ2-7; D: TRBD1; V: TRBV5-1; CDR3: CASSLSRDRVAYEQYF; DNA: TGCGCCAGCAGCTTGTCCCGGGACAGGGTCGCCTACGAGCAGTACTTC